This paragraph covers one TCR beta chain sequence. The sample comes from a study of CD8 T cells in Susac syndrome. cDNA came from about 0.5 to 1 ug RNA primed by random hexamers. TCRdb fed the immunoSEQ multiplex PCR reads into MiXCR, producing one record per CDR3 protein. The table lists about 84,000 distinct CDR3 sequences, 95% to 96% of them singletons, with approximately 0.39% in the top ten. Trimming pared 1 base from V and 4 bases from J, leaving 13 bases between. Germline V gene lookup returns CDR1 LGHNA and CDR2 YSLEER. The CDR3 loop spans 15 amino acids. The source is a human donor with Susac syndrome. The material sequenced was CD8+ T cells from PBMCs. The chain uses TRBV4-3 and TRBJ1-1; no reliable D call. CDR3 DNA: TGCGCCAGCAGCCAAGCGAGGTTTTCCGGCACTGAAGCTTTCTTT. This translates into CASSQARFSGTEAFF.